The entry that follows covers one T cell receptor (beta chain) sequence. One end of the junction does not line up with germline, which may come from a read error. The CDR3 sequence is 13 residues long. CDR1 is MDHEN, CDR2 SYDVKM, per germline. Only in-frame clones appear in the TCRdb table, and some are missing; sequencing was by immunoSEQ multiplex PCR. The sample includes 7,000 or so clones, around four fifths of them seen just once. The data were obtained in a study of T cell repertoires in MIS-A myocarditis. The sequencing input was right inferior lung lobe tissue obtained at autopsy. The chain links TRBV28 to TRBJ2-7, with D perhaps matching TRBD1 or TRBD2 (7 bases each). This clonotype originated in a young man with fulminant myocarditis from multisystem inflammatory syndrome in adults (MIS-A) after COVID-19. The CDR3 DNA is TGTGCCAGCACCCCCGGGGGAGGGGGCATAGTGGACTTC. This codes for CASTPGGGGIVDF.